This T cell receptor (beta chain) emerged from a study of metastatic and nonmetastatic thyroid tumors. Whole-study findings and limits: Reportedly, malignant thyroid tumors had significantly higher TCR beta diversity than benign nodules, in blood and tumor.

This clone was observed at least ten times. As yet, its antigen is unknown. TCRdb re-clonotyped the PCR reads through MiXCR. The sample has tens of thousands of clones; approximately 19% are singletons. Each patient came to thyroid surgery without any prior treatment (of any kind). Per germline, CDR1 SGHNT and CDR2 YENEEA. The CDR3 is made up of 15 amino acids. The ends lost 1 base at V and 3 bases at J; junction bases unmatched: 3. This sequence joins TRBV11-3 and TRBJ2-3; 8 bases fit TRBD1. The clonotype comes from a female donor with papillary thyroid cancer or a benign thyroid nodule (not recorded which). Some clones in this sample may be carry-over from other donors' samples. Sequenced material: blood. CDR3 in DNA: TGTGCCAGCAGCTTAGGACAGGGGCGAACAGATACGCAGTATTTT. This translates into CASSLGQGRTDTQYF.